This TCR beta chain stems from a study of Graves' ophthalmopathy and Graves' hyperthyroidism (dated by TCRdb to between 2017 and 2018). About the study as a whole: Peripheral blood samples were taken at the time of initial diagnosis, before any treatment was given. In total, some 130 blood samples were TCR-sequenced: 43 ophthalmopathy, some 80 hyperthyroidism and about 17 hyperthyroidism-to-ophthalmopathy patients. TCR beta repertoire signatures were used to distinguish Graves' ophthalmopathy from Graves' hyperthyroidism and to predict progression to ophthalmopathy. The roughly 100 discovery patients were divided at random into training and test sets in a 7:3 ratio. Following sample collection, hyperthyroidism patients were given methimazole at a starting dose of 30 mg daily, and ophthalmopathy patients were given high-dose intravenous methylprednisolone. In about six hyperthyroidism patients, T-cell repertoires of thyroid tissue and blood were compared. For independent validation, a separate cohort was made up of around 19 hyperthyroidism patients plus 17 patients who later progressed from hyperthyroidism to ophthalmopathy. To explore V-J signatures that separate ophthalmopathy from hyperthyroidism, a discovery set of 95 to 100 patients was enrolled, consisting of about 45 with ophthalmopathy and roughly 57 with stable hyperthyroidism. Points the paper makes about the study in general: Sample size was not statistically predetermined, and group allocation was not concealed from the investigators. In validation, the model predicted ophthalmopathy progression with 70.59% sensitivity and roughly 72% specificity; more than ten predicted patients were CT-confirmed with GO in a median of approximately 6.2 months. The 13-signature model separated ophthalmopathy from stable hyperthyroidism with roughly 89% sensitivity and approximately 83% specificity in cross-validation, and 80%/75% in the test set. Most expanded thyroid clonotypes with frequency above 0.001 were also detected in blood, suggesting blood repertoires may reflect the thyroid immune response.

Hyperthyroidism was considered stable if no progression to ophthalmopathy occurred within 18 months of follow-up. The hyperthyroidism patients were 18 to 65 years old and newly diagnosed, with a disease duration of less than 2 months. Patients were excluded if they had other autoimmune diseases, uncontrolled infections, pregnancy or lactation. Clinical symptoms, serum thyroxine, TRAb, thyroid ultrasound and orbital computed tomography formed the basis of the diagnosis. Using Ficoll-Paque density gradient centrifugation, PBMCs were isolated from about 9.4 ml of fresh peripheral blood. Total RNA was extracted with Trizol reagent and quality-checked on an Agilent 2100 Bioanalyzer. Trimming takes 2 bases from V and 2 bases from J, and the germline ends sit 18 bases apart. According to the germline V gene, CDR1 reads MDHEN and CDR2 reads SYDVKM. The CDR3 runs 17 amino acids, cysteine and phenylalanine included. Only the CDR3 DNA stays, 51 bases, in frame from base 1.

For repertoire sequencing, TCR beta CDR3 regions were amplified from RNA transcripts. The first round was an RT-PCR using HTBI primers with the Qiagen OneStep RT-PCR kit, and this first round was followed by a second-round multiplex PCR, then size selection and purification. Libraries were sequenced paired-end with 100 bp reads on an Illumina HiSeq2000. The study's processing was this. Reads were processed with SOAPnuke, discarding reads with adapters, uncalled bases, mean Phred below 15, or no exact constant-primer or identifier match. COPE v1.2.5 was used to merge the high-quality paired reads. Each unique nucleotide sequence was treated as a clonotype, and MiTCR v1.1 was used to align the clonotypes to the IMGT TRB V, D and J references. The analysis was limited to V-J combinations with a frequency above 0.0001, which together covered 99.2% of the repertoires. For each V-J combination, a TCR clonal expansion and chaos score was defined as the ratio of F50 clonal expansion to chaos observed in the TCRdist matrix. Welch's t-statistics and random forest were used to reduce features to 13 V-J combinations, which were fed into a naive Bayes classifier. Thyroid-blood repertoire similarity was quantified with the Morisita-Horn index. TCRdb's own reprocessing of the public reads used fastp at Q25 and MiXCR and kept productive beta chains. When rows share a CDR3 protein, they turn into one entry using the most common DNA and genes. The V and J calls come from TCRdb's annotation, not from the publication. This sample lists approximately 380,000 distinct CDR3 sequences; 21% were detected once. More than 2.5% of the sample is held by the ten biggest clonotypes.

This clonotype was found many times. It lacks a known antigen. Per-base quality was not reported, and no clone a single base away is much larger than it. The sequenced material came from peripheral blood. This chain joins TRBV28 to TRBJ1-2; no D gene is confidently identified. The sequence came from a woman younger than 35 with stable Graves' hyperthyroidism. Donor details come from another sample of the same person, matched by shared clones. The CDR3 sequence is CASSLGTASTTNYGYTF. The DNA sequence follows: TGTGCCAGCAGTTTAGGTACGGCGAGTACAACCAACTATGGCTACACCTTC.